The 20 T cell receptor beta chains below were found in one sample sequenced in a study of T cell responses to AZD1222 COVID-19 vaccine (TCRdb year 2021). The intended sense of this specimen's time point label: about 28 days (+/-7) after the second vaccine dose. Receptor libraries were prepared by the immunoSEQ multiplex PCR assay. TCRdb took over this immuneACCESS table, retaining in-frame rearrangements with V and J assigned. Such tables are incomplete; in checked studies, under half of the missing clones stem from an unresolved V gene, and the remainder is unexplained. The sample table shows around 190,000 clones, and almost 90% are seen once. Of the sample, approximately 10% is held by the ten largest clones. The sample consisted of peripheral blood, taken 28 days after the second AZD1222 dose. Receptors were obtained from an adult who received the AZD1222 COVID-19 vaccine.

The CDR3 region is CAWSVSSRSYEQYF. DNA for the CDR3: TGTGCCTGGAGTGTTAGCAGTAGGTCCTACGAGCAGTACTTC. The rearrangement joins TRBV30 to TRBJ2-7; unclear D gene. The germline V gene encodes CDR1 GTSNPN and CDR2 SVGIG (reference sequence). V lost 0 bases, J lost 1 base, and 10 bases lay in between. The CDR3 totals 14 residues.

V and J are TRBV6-2 or TRBV6-3 and TRBJ1-5; D is ambiguous. V lost 2 bases, J lost 5 bases, and 13 bases lay in between. The CDR3 has 15 amino acids. The V gene's germline CDR1 is MNHEY and CDR2 SVGEGT. The CDR3 loop reads CASSYGRGSYQPQHF. DNA of the CDR3: TGTGCCAGCAGTTACGGCCGTGGCAGCTATCAGCCCCAGCATTTT.

CDR3 sequence: CASSYPWDRGNYGYTF. In nucleotides, the CDR3 is TGTGCCAGCAGTTACCCCTGGGACAGGGGAAACTATGGCTACACCTTC. This sequence joins TRBV6-5 and TRBJ1-2; 10 bases fit TRBD1. With 2 bases clipped from V and 2 bases from J, the junction kept 5 bases outside the gene matches. Per germline, CDR1 MNHEY and CDR2 SVGAGI. The CDR3 has 16 residues.

The chain has TRBV4-1 and TRBJ2-1, with TRBD2 matching over 13 bases. This CDR3 has 17 residues. Germline CDR1 MGHRA, CDR2 YSYEKL. Germline trimming cut 2 bases from V and 7 bases from J; bases unmatched to any gene: 8. The CDR3 sequence: CASSQSGTSGGENEQFF. The CDR3 DNA reads TGCGCCAGCAGCCAATCAGGTACTAGCGGGGGGGAAAATGAGCAGTTCTTC.

The chain employs TRBV25-1 and TRBJ2-7; 9 bases fit TRBD2. J gave up 7 bases and V 5 bases, and 9 bases lay outside the gene matches. Germline-derived CDR1 and CDR2 are MGHDK and SYGVNS. This CDR3 has 14 residues. The CDR3 loop reads CASSPGLREGEQYF. The CDR3 DNA follows: TGTGCCAGCAGTCCGGGACTGCGGGAGGGGGAGCAGTACTTC.

V usage is TRBV6-5 and J usage is TRBJ2-2; D is possibly TRBD1 (6 bases). Germline V lookup: CDR1 MNHEY, CDR2 SVGAGI. V was shortened by 7 bases and J by 5 bases, with 17 bases between the two germline ends. This CDR3 comprises 15 residues. CDR3 DNA sequence: TGTGCCAGCATAGGCAGGGGAAGTAGGACCGGGGAGCTGTTTTTT. This translates into CASIGRGSRTGELFF.

The chain uses TRBV18 and TRBJ2-3; 14 bases line up with TRBD2. The ends lost 2 bases at V and 1 base at J; junction bases unmatched: 2. Looked up from germline, CDR1 is KGHSH and CDR2 is LQKENI. The CDR3 covers 17 residues. For the CDR3, the DNA is TGTGCCAGCTCACCAGGGACTAGCGGGGGACGCACAGATACGCAGTATTTT. Protein sequence: CASSPGTSGGRTDTQYF.

The V and J genes are TRBV21-1 and TRBJ2-7; the D segment call TRBD2 is taken from the table without a DNA check. TRBV21-1 is recorded as a pseudogene. The CDR3 is 13 residues long. The CDR3 reads CASSKPGDHEQYF. Here the CDR3 DNA reads TGTGCCAGCAGCAAACCGGGGGACCACGAGCAGTACTTC.

This chain joins TRBV7-8 and TRBJ1-5; a possible D gene is TRBD1 (5 bases). Germline CDR1 and CDR2: SGHVS and FQNEAQ. V was clipped by 0 bases and J by 4 bases, with 10 bases between them. This CDR3 has 15 amino acids. CDR3 in DNA: TGTGCCAGCAGCTTAGCCGGGGCCTTTAATCAGCCCCAGCATTTT. It translates to CASSLAGAFNQPQHF. The variable domain in full, completed from reference TRBV7-8 and TRBJ1-5, reads GAGVSQSPRYKVAKRGQDVALRCDPISGHVSLFWYQQALGQGPEFLTYFQNEAQLDKSGLPSDRFFAERPEGSVSTLKIQRTQQEDSAVYLCASSLAGAFNQPQHFGDGTRLSIL.

The V gene is TRBV28, the J gene TRBJ1-2, with 8 bases aligning to TRBD1. The length of the CDR3 is 15 residues. Trimming cost V 5 bases and J 7 bases; bases outside gene matches: 12. Germline lookup yields CDR1 MDHEN and CDR2 SYDVKM. The CDR3 spells CASSGTGGGNGGYTF. The CDR3 bases are TGTGCCAGCAGTGGAACAGGGGGGGGGAATGGTGGCTACACCTTC.

The chain employs TRBV6-5 and TRBJ1-4, with 8 bases aligning to TRBD1. Germline CDR1 MNHEY, CDR2 SVGAGI. The CDR3 extends over 13 amino acids. V was clipped by 10 bases and J by 8 bases; unmatched bases: 9. DNA for the CDR3: TGTGCCACCACTACAGGGGGGCGGGAAAAACTGTTTTTT. Its translation is CATTTGGREKLFF.

The V and J genes are TRBV3-1 (or the pseudogene TRBV3-2) and TRBJ1-2; D is uncertain. The CDR3 totals 14 residues. V dropped 0 bases and J dropped 6 bases, with 11 bases sitting between them. Looked up from germline, CDR1 is LGHDT and CDR2 is YNNKEL (reference sequence). The CDR3 nucleotides read TGTGCCAGCAGCCAAGATAGCCAGGTCGATGGCTACACCTTC. Its protein is CASSQDSQVDGYTF.

The count of this clone is one. V usage is TRBV5-4 and J usage is TRBJ1-3, with D maybe TRBD1 (6 bases). CDR1 and CDR2 (germline): SGHNT, YYREEE (reference sequence). The CDR3 sequence is 15 residues long. The V end lost 2 bases, the J end lost 1 base, and 10 bases lay between the germline ends. The CDR3 DNA is TGTGCCAGCAGCTTACAGGGAGGATCTGGAAACACCATATATTTT. As protein: CASSLQGGSGNTIYF. The whole variable domain, remainder taken from reference TRBV5-4 and TRBJ1-3, is ETGVTQSPTHLIKTRGQQVTLRCSSQSGHNTVSWYQQALGQGPQFIFQYYREEENGRGNFPPRFSGLQFPNYSSELNVNALELDDSALYLCASSLQGGSGNTIYFGEGSWLTVV.

This chain uses TRBV19 with TRBJ1-6; TRBD1 matches at 9 bases. The length of the CDR3 is 16 residues. Germline lookup yields CDR1 LNHDA and CDR2 SQIVND (reference sequence). With 4 bases clipped from V and 5 bases from J, the junction kept 6 bases outside the gene matches. The CDR3 DNA reads as TGTGCCAGTAGTAAAGGGACAGGGACCCATAATTCACCCCTCCACTTT. Protein product: CASSKGTGTHNSPLHF.

The V call is TRBV2, the J call TRBJ1-2; D is unresolved. The CDR3 contains 14 residues. Germline-derived CDR1 and CDR2 are SNHLY and FYNNEI. Trimming removed 8 bases from V and 0 bases from J, with 13 bases in between. The chain's CDR3 is CASGDDPSNYGYTF. In DNA, the CDR3 is TGTGCCAGCGGAGATGATCCTTCTAACTATGGCTACACCTTC.

The chain uses TRBV12-5 and TRBJ2-5; tentatively, D is TRBD1 (6 bases). Trimming took 5 bases from V and 1 from J, leaving 11 bases between them. The germline V gene encodes CDR1 LGHNT and CDR2 FRNRAP. CDR3 length: 14 residues. The CDR3 DNA sequence: TGTGCTAGTGGTGGACGACAGGCCCAAGAGACCCAGTACTTC. It translates to CASGGRQAQETQYF.

The rearrangement joins TRBV5-4 to TRBJ2-5; no clear D. The CDR3 runs 12 residues. The V and J ends lost 4 bases and 5 bases respectively, with 9 bases between them. Germline lookup yields CDR1 SGHNT and CDR2 YYREEE (reference sequence). The CDR3 nucleotides read TGTGCCAGCAGCCCCGCCGGGGAGACCCAGTACTTC. Translating it yields CASSPAGETQYF.

The J gene is TRBJ1-5, the V gene TRBV19; 7 bases align to TRBD1. V lost 1 base to trimming and J lost 7 bases; unmatched junction nucleotides: 7. CDR1 is LNHDA and CDR2 is SQIVND in the germline V gene (reference sequence). The CDR3 consists of 15 residues. CDR3 residues: CASSIGTGGPQPQHF. Written as DNA, the CDR3 is TGTGCCAGTAGTATAGGGACAGGCGGTCCCCAGCCCCAGCATTTT.

This chain connects TRBV6-6 to TRBJ2-1; perhaps TRBD2 as D (5 bases). Trimming left V 6 bases short and J 2 bases short, with 14 bases between. Germline V gene data show CDR1 as MNHNY and CDR2 as SVGAGI (reference sequence). This CDR3 is built from 15 residues. This CDR3 reads CASRFRGRAYNEQFF. CDR3 in DNA: TGTGCCAGCAGATTCCGGGGTAGGGCCTACAATGAGCAGTTCTTC.

The J gene is TRBJ2-3, the V gene TRBV25-1; unclear D gene. The CDR3 covers 14 residues. The V end lost 4 bases, the J end lost 4 bases, and 12 bases lay between the germline ends. The germline gives CDR1 MGHDK, CDR2 SYGVNS. CDR3 sequence reads: CASSGLAAPDTQYF. The CDR3 DNA follows: TGTGCCAGCAGTGGACTTGCCGCCCCAGATACGCAGTATTTT.